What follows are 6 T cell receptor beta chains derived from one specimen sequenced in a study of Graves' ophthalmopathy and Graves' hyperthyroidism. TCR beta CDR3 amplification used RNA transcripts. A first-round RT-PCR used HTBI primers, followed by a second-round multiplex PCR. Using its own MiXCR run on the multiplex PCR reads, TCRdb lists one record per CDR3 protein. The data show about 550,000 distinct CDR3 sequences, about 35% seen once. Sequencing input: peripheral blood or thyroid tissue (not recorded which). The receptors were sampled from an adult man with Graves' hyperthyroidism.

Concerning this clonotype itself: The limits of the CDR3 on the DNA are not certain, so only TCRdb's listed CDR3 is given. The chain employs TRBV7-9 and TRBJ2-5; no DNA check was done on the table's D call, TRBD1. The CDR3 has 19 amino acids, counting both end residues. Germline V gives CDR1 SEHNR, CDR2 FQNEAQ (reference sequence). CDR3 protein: CASSIYLCSGGQGPETQYF.

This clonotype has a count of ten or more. CDR3 loop: CSADRDFGYTF. CDR3 nucleotides: TGCAGCGCTGACAGGGATTTTGGCTACACCTTC. V gene TRBV29-1 combines with J gene TRBJ1-2; 7 positions match TRBD1. The length of the CDR3 is 11 residues. Trimming at V came to 7 bases and at J to 7 bases, leaving 6 bases not matched to a gene. Looked up from germline, CDR1 is SQVTM and CDR2 is ANQGSEA.

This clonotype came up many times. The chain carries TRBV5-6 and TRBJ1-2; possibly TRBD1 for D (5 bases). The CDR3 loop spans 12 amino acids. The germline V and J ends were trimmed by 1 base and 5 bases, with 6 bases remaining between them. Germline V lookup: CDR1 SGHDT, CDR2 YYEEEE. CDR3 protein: CASSLWGYGYTF. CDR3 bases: TGTGCCAGCAGCTTGTGGGGGTATGGCTACACCTTC.

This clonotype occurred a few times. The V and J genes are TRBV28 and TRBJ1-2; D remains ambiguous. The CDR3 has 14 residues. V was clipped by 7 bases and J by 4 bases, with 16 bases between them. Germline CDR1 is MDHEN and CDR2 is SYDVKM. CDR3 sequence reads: CASTRTGGTYGYTF. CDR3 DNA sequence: TGTGCCAGCACGCGGACGGGAGGTACCTATGGCTACACCTTC.

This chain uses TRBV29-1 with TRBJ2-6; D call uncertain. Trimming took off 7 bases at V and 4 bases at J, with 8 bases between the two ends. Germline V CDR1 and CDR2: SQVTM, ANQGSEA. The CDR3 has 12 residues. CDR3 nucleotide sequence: TGCAGCGCCTCCCCGGGGGCCAACGTCCTGACTTTC. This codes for CSASPGANVLTF.

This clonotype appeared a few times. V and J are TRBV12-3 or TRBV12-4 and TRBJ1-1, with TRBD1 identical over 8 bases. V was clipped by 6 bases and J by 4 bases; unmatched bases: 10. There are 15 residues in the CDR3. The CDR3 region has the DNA TGTGCCAGCAGCCTCGCTTGGACAGGGCGCACTGAAGCTTTCTTT. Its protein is CASSLAWTGRTEAFF.